In its sample, the clone carrying this T cell receptor (beta chain) was seen a few times. This entry is derived from a study of blood T cell repertoires in COVID-19. Study-level background: Some COVID-19 samples were acute and others convalescent; all came from the United States, Italy and Spain. From T cells, B-cell-depleted T cells, or PBMCs came the material, which was cDNA or gDNA.

In terms of age and location, participants ranged from about 18 to 89 years and lived in fewer than 30 US areas. Clinical histories supplied by participants themselves formed the basis of cohort assignment. Data came from immunoSEQ multiplex PCR; TCRdb stores just in-frame clones and leaves some out. Of fewer than 250,000 clones listed, roughly 87% were seen once; the top ten hold 2.6%. V shed 5 bases and J shed 3 bases, with 16 bases lying between them. Germline CDR1 is MDHEN and CDR2 is SYDVKM. This CDR3 is 15 amino acids long. This TCR derives from a woman aged 30 to 39 with acute COVID-19. J is TRBJ1-2 and V is TRBV28; D may be TRBD1 (6 bases). The sequenced sample consisted of PBMCs or T cells enriched from blood (not recorded which). The CDR3 here is CASSTPGEGDYGYTF. The CDR3 nucleotides read TGTGCCAGCAGTACCCCAGGGGAAGGCGACTATGGCTACACCTTC.